This T cell receptor (beta chain) was identified in a study of T cells in tuberculosis. Thawed, overnight-rested PBMC were stained with GMM-loaded CD1B tetramer, viability dye and anti-CD3, then sorted. C32 glucose monomycolate from Rhodococcus equi was loaded onto the CD1B tetramers. Tetramer-negative cells, roughly 97,000 per donor, were also sorted. Some clones are missing from TCRdb's copy, which holds only in-frame ones; the method was immunoSEQ multiplex PCR. Altogether about 88,000 clones are present, roughly 88% being singletons, with the ten largest covering approximately 1.9%. Between the trimmed V and J ends, which lost 0 bases and 4 bases, there was a span of 11 bases. This CDR3 has 14 amino acids. Germline loops: CDR1 SGHRS, CDR2 YFSETQ.

This TCR was recovered from an adult woman with latent tuberculosis. V usage is TRBV5-1 and J usage is TRBJ2-7; D perhaps matches TRBD1 (5 bases). Material for sequencing was CD1b-GMM tetramer-negative cells sorted from PBMCs. The CDR3 DNA reads as TGCGCCAGCAGCTTGGGACAGTATGAGTACGAGCAGTACTTC. The encoded protein is CASSLGQYEYEQYF.